This TCR beta chain was captured in a study of T cell responses to AZD1222 COVID-19 vaccine. Study observations and caveats: At baseline, seropositivity was found in only a handful of AZD1222 recipients. Regions 160-218 and 743-854 held dominance among vaccine-associated CD4 TCRs, which spanned spike. Close to half of spike-specific TCRs reportedly recognize unmutated variant regions. Females made up more of the donors, who were largely white British, and clonal diversity may have come out too low.

On this clone: Its antigen remains unidentified.

V gave up 5 bases and J gave up 7 bases, with 12 bases separating them. In germline, CDR1 is SGHAT, CDR2 FQNNGV. The length of the CDR3 is 14 residues. Produced via immunoSEQ multiplex PCR; TCRdb's table is partial and in-frame only. The sample consists of about 220,000 clones, about 93% of them appearing once. The receptor comes from an adult in good health. Material: peripheral blood, obtained on day 0 of MenACWY control vaccination. The chain has TRBV11-2 and TRBJ1-6; no definite D call. The CDR3 loop reads CASSPHLENSPLHF. The CDR3 nucleotides are TGTGCCAGCAGCCCACACCTGGAAAATTCACCCCTCCACTTT.